The clone carrying this T cell receptor beta chain has just a few counts. Its specificity is not known. TCRdb re-analysed the 5' RACE reads in MiXCR, keeping a single row per CDR3 protein. Altogether approximately 210,000 distinct CDR3 sequences are present, 15% being singletons, with the ten largest covering less than 45%. This sample is drawn from a study of identical twins. Study-wide results and limits: Abundant cord blood beta clonotypes carried fewer insertions; memory repertoires showed none.

Everyone who gave samples was a healthy Caucasian. Germline-derived CDR1 and CDR2 are SEHNR and FQNEAQ (reference sequence). V lost 4 bases and J 7 bases, leaving 7 bases between the germline ends. This CDR3 spans 11 amino acids. These data also featured in a second study, about T cells expressing NK-cell markers. Per that paper: In sorted CD3+CD56+NKG2C+, CD3+CD56+NKG2C- and CD3+CD56-NKG2C+ T cells, TCR beta repertoires were obtained.

This TCR came from a woman between 18 and 30 years old in good health. This chain links TRBV7-9 with TRBJ1-2; D may be TRBD1 (5 bases). The specimen sequenced was CD8+ T cells sorted from blood. The CDR3 loop reads CASSSDSGYTF. CDR3 in DNA: TGTGCCAGCAGCTCCGACAGTGGCTACACCTTC.